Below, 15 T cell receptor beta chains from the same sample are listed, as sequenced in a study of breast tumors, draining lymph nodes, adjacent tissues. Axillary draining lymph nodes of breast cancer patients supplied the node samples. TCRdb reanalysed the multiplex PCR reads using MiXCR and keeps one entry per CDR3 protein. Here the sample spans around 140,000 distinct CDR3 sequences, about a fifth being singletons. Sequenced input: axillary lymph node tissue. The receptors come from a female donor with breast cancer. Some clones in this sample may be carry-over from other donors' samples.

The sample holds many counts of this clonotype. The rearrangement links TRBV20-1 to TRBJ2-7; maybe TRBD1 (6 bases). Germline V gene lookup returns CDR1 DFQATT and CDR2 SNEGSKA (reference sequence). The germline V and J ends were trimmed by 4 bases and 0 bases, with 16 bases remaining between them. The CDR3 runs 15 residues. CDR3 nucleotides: TGCAGTGCTACCCCAGAGGACAGAATCTCCTACGAGCAGTACTTC. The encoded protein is CSATPEDRISYEQYF.

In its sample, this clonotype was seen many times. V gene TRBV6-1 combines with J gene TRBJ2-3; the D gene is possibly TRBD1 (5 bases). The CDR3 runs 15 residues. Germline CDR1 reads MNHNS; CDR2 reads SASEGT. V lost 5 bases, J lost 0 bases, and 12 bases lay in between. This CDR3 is CASSYMTASTDTQYF. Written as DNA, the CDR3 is TGTGCCAGCAGTTACATGACAGCTAGCACAGATACGCAGTATTTT.

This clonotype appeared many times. Written as DNA, the CDR3 is TGTGCCAGCAGCAGCGGGAGCTCCTACAATGAGCAGTTCTTC. Residues: CASSSGSSYNEQFF. The rearrangement links TRBV11-3 to TRBJ2-1; 8 nucleotides align to TRBD2. V shed 5 bases and J 0 bases; nucleotides not matched to a gene: 0. This CDR3 has 14 amino acids. Germline V lookup: CDR1 SGHNT, CDR2 YENEEA. Together with reference TRBV11-3 and TRBJ2-1, the CDR3 gives the full variable domain: EAGVVQSPRYKIIEKKQPVAFWCNPISGHNTLYWYLQNLGQGPELLIRYENEEAVDDSQLPKDRFSAERLKGVDSTLKIQPAELGDSAVYLCASSSGSSYNEQFFGPGTRLTVL.

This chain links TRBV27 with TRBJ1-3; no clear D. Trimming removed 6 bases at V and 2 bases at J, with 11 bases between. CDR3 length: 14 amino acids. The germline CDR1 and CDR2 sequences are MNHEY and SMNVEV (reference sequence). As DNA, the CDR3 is TGTGCCAGCAGCCCTCGGGGAACTGGAAACACCATATATTTT. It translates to CASSPRGTGNTIYF.

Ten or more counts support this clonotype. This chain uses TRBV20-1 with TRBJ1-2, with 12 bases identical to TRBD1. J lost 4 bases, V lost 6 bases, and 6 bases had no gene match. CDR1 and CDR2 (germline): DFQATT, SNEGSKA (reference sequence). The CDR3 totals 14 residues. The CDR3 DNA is TGCAGTGCCCCGGGGACAGGGGGCGGCTATGGCTACACCTTC. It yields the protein CSAPGTGGGYGYTF.

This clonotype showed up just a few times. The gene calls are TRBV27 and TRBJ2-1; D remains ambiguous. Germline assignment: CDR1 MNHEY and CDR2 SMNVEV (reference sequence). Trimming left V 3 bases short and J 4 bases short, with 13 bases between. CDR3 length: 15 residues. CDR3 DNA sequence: TGTGCCAGCAGTTTTATGGCATTGGGGTACAATGAGCAGTTCTTC. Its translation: CASSFMALGYNEQFF.

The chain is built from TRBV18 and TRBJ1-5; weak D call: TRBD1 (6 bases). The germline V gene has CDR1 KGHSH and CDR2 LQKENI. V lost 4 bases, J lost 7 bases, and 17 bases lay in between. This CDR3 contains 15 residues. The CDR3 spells CASSLYSGAGQPQHF. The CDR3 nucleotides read TGTGCCAGCTCACTCTATTCGGGGGCAGGGCAGCCCCAGCATTTT.

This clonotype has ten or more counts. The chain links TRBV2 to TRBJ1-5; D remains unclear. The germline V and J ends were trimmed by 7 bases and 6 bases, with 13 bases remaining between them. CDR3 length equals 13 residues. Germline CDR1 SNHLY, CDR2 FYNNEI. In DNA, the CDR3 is TGTGCCAGCAATCATCAGCGAGGTCAGCCCCAGCATTTT. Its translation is CASNHQRGQPQHF. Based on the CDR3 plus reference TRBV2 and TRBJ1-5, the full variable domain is EPEVTQTPSHQVTQMGQEVILRCVPISNHLYFYWYRQILGQKVEFLVSFYNNEISEKSEIFDDQFSVERPDGSNFTLKIRSTKLEDSAMYFCASNHQRGQPQHFGDGTRLSIL.

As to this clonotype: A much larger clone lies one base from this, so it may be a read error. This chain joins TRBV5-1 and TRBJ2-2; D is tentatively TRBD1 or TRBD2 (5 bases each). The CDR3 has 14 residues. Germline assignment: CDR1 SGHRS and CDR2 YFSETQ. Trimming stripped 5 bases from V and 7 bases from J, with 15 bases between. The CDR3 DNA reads TGCGCCAGCAGGAGGGGCACCGGGAACGGGGAGCTGTTTTTT. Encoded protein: CASRRGTGNGELFF.

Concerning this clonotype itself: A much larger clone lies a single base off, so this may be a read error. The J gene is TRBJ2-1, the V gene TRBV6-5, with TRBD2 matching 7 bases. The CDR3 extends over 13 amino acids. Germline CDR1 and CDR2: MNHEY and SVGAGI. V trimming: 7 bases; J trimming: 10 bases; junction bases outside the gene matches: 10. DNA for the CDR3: TGTGCCAGCAATAGGGACTACAACAGGGAGCAGTTCTTC. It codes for CASNRDYNREQFF.

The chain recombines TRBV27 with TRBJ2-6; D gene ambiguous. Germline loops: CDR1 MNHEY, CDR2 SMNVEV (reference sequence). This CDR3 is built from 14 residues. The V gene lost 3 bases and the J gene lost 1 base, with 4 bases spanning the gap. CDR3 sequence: CASSLLSGANVLTF. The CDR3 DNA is TGTGCCAGCAGTTTGTTATCTGGGGCCAACGTCCTGACTTTC.

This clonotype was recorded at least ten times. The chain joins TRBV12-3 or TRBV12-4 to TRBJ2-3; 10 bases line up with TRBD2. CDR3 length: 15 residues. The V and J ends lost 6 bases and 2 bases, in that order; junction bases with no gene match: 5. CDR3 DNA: TGTGCCAGCAGCCCACTAGCGGGACACACAGATACGCAGTATTTT. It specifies CASSPLAGHTDTQYF.

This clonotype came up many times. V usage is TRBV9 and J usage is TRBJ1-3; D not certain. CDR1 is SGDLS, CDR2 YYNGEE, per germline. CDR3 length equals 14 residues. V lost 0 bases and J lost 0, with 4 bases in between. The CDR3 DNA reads TGTGCCAGCAGCGTAGGACACTCTGGAAACACCATATATTTT. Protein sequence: CASSVGHSGNTIYF. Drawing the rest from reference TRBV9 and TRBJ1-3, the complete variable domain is DSGVTQTPKHLITATGQRVTLRCSPRSGDLSVYWYQQSLDQGLQFLIQYYNGEERAKGNILERFSAQQFPDLHSELNLSSLELGDSALYFCASSVGHSGNTIYFGEGSWLTVV.

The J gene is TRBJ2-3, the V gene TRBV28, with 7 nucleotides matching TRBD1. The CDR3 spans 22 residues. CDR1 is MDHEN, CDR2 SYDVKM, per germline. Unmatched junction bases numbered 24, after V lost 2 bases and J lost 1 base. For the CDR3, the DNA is TGTGCCAGCAGTTTAGGTTTTTTGACACTGGGTGAGAGGGGGCCTGGCACAGATACGCAGTATTTT. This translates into CASSLGFLTLGERGPGTDTQYF.

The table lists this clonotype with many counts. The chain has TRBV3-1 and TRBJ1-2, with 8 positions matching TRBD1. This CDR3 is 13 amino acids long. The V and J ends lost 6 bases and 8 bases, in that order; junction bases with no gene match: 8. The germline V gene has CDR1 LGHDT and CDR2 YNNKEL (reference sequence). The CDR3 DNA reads TGTGCCAGCAGGGGACAGGCGGGTCAGGGCTACACCTTC. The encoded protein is CASRGQAGQGYTF.